This TCR beta chain is drawn from a study of cytomegalovirus exposure and HLA in healthy donors. Vbeta (60) and Jbeta (13) primers were used in the PCR. Sequenced by immunoSEQ multiplex PCR; TCRdb stores in-frame clones only, minus some. This repertoire shows around 150,000 clones, around four fifths found once; its top ten account for about 10%. Study results and caveats: Judged likely to be a sequencing artifact was a cluster of highly shared sequence variants. Available immune exposure information covered CMV serostatus only.

CDR1 SGHDT and CDR2 YYEEEE come from the germline V gene. The CDR3 spans 15 residues. Trimming removed 0 bases at V and 0 bases at J, with 7 bases between. The table lists this clone with a count of one. Its antigen is undetermined. This chain connects TRBV5-6 to TRBJ2-1; D unclear. The origin of this receptor is a man over 45 in good health and CMV-seropositive. The sequenced material came from PBMCs. The CDR3 protein is CASSLGPSSYNEQFF. The CDR3 coding sequence is TGTGCCAGCAGCTTGGGACCTAGCTCCTACAATGAGCAGTTCTTC.